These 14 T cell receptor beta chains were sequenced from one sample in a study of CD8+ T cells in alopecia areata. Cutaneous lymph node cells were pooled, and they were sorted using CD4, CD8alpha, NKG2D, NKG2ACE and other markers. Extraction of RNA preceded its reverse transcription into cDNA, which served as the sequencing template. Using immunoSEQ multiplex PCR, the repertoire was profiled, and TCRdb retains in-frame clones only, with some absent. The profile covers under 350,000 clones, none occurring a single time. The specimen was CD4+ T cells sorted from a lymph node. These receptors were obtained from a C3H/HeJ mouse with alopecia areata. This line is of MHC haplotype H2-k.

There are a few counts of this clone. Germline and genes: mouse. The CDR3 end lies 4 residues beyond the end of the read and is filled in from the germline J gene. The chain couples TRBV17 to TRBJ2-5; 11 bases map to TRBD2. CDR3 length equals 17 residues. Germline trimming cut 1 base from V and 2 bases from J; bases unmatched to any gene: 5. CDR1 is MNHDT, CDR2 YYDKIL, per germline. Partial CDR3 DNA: TGTGCTAGCAGTAGAGGGTGGGACTGGGGGCTCCAAGAC. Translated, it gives CASSRGWDWGLQD. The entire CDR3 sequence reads CASSRGWDWGLQDTQYF.

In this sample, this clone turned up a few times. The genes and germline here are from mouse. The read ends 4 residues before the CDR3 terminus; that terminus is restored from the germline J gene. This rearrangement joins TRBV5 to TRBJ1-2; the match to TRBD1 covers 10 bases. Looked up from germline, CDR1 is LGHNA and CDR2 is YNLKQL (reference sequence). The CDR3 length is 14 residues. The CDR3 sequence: CASSPGTGDPDYTF. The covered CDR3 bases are TGTGCCAGCAGCCCTGGGACAGGGGATCCC.

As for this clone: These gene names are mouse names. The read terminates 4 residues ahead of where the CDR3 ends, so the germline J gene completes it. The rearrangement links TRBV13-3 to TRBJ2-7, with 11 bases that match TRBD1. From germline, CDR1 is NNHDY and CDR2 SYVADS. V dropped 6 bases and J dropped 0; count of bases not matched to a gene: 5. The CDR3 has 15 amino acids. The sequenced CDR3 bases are TGTGCCAGCACCAGGGACAGGGGGAACTCCTAT. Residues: CASTRDRGNSY. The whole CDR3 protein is CASTRDRGNSYEQYF.

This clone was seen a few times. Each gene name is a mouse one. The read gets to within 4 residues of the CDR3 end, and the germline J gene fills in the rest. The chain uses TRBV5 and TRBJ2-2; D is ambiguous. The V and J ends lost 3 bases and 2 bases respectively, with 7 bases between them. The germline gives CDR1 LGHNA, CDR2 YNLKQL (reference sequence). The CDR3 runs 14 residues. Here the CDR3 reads CASSHPRNTGQLYF. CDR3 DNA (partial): TGTGCCAGCAGCCACCCCAGGAACACCGGG.

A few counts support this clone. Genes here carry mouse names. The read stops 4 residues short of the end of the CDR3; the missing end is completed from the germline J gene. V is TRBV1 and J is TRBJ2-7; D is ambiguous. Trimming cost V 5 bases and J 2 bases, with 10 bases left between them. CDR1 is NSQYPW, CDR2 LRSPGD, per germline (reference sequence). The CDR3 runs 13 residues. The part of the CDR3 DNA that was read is TGCACCTGCAGTCCCTCGACAACCTAT. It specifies CTCSPSTTY. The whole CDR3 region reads CTCSPSTTYEQYF.

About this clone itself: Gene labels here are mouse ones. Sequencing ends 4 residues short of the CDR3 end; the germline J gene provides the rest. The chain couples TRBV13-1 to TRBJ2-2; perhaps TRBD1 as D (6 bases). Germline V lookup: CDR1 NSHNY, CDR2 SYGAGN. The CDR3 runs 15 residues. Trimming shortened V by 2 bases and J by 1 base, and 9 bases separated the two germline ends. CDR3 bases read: TGTGCCAGCAGTGAAAGGGACAAAAACACCGGG. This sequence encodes CASSERDKNTG. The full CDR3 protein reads CASSERDKNTGQLYF.

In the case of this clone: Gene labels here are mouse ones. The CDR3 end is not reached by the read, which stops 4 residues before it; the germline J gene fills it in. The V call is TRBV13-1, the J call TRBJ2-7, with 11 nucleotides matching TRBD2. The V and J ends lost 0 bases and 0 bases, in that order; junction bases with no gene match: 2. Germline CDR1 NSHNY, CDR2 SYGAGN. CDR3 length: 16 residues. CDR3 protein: CASSDATGGGSYEQYF. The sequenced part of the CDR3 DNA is TGTGCCAGCAGTGATGCGACTGGGGGGGGCTCCTAT.

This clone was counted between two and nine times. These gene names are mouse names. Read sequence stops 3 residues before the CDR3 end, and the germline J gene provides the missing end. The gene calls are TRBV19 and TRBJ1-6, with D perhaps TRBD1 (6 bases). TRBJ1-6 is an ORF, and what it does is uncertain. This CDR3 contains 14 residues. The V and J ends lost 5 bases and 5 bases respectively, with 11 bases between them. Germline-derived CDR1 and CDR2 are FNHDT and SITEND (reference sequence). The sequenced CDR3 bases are TGTGCCAGCAGACGGGACACCAATAATTCGCCC. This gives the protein CASRRDTNNSP. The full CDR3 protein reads CASRRDTNNSPLYF.

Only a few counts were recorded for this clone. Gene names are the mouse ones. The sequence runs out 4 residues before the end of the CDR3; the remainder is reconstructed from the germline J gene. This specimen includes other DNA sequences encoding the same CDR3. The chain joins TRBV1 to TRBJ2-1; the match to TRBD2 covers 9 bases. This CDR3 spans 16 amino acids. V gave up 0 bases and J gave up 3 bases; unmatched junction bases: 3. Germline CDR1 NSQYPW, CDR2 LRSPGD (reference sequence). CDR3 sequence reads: CTCSADLGGSYAEQFF. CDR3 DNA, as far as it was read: TGCACCTGCAGTGCAGATCTGGGGGGGTCCTATGCT.

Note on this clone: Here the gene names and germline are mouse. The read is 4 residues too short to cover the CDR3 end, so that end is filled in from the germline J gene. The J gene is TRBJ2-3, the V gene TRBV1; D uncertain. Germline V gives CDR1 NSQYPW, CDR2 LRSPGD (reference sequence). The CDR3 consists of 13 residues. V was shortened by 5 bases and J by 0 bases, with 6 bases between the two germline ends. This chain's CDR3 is CTCSRYSAETLYF. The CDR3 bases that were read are TGCACCTGCAGTAGGTATAGTGCAGAA.

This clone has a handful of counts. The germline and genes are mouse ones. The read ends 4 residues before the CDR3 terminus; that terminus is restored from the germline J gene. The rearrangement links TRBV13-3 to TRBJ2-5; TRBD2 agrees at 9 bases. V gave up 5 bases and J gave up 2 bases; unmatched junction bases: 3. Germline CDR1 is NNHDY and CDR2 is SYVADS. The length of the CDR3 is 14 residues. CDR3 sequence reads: CASRRLGVQDTQYF. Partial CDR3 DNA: TGTGCCAGCAGGAGACTGGGGGTCCAAGAC.

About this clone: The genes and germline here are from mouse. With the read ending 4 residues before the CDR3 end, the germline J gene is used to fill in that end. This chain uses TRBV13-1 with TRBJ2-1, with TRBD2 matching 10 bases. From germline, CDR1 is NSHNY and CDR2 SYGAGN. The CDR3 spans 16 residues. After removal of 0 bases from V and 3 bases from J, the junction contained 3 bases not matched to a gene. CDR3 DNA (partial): TGTGCCAGCAGTGATGGGGGACTGGGGTTCTATGCT. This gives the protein CASSDGGLGFYA. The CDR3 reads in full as CASSDGGLGFYAEQFF.

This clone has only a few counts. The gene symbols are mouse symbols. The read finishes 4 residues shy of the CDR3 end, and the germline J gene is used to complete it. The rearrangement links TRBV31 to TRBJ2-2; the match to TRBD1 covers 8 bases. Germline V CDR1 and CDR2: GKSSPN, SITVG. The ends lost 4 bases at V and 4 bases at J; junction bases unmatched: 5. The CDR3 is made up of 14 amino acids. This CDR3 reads CAWKTGVGTGQLYF. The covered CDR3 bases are TGTGCCTGGAAGACAGGGGTGGGCACCGGG.

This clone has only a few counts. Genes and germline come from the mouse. The DNA read from the CDR3 is TGTGCCAGCGGTGATGGGGGGGACTATAATTCGCCC. Its translation is CASGDGGDYNSP. The full-length CDR3 reads as CASGDGGDYNSPLYF. V is TRBV13-2 and J is TRBJ1-6; tentative D call: TRBD1 (5 bases). Read sequence stops 3 residues before the CDR3 end, and the germline J gene provides the missing end. TRBJ1-6 is an open reading frame whose function is uncertain. Trimming pared 0 bases from V and 3 bases from J, leaving 7 bases between. Germline V lookup: CDR1 NNHNN, CDR2 SYGAGS (reference sequence). This CDR3 region has 15 residues.